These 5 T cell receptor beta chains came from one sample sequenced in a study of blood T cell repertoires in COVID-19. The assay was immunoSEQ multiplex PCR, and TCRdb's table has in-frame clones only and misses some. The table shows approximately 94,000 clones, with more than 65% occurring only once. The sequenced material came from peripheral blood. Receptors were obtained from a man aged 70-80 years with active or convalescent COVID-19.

The DNA for the CDR3 is TGTGCCAGCAGTTTATCGGGACTAGCGGGAGCTCTTACCTACGAGCAGTACTTC. Amino acid sequence: CASSLSGLAGALTYEQYF. The chain has TRBV27 and TRBJ2-7; 14 positions match TRBD2. With V trimmed by 0 bases and J by 2 bases, 6 bases remained unmatched. Germline V gene lookup returns CDR1 MNHEY and CDR2 SMNVEV (reference sequence). The length of the CDR3 is 18 residues.

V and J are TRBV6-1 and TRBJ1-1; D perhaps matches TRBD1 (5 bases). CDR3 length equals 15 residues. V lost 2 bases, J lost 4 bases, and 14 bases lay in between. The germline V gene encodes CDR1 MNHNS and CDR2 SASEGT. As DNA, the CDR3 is TGTGCCAGCAGTGAAAGACCTGATAGGGGCACTGAAGCTTTCTTT. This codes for CASSERPDRGTEAFF.

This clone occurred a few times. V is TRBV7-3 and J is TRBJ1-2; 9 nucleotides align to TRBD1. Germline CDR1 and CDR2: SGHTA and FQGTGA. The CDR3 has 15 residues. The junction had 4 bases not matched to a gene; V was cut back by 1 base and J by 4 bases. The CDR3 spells CASSLNPGQGYGYTF. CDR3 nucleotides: TGTGCCAGCAGCTTAAACCCGGGACAGGGCTATGGCTACACCTTC. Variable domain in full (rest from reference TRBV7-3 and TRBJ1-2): GAGVSQTPSNKVTEKGKYVELRCDPISGHTALYWYRQSLGQGPEFLIYFQGTGAADDSGLPNDRFFAVRPEGSVSTLKIQRTERGDSAVYLCASSLNPGQGYGYTFGSGTRLTVV.

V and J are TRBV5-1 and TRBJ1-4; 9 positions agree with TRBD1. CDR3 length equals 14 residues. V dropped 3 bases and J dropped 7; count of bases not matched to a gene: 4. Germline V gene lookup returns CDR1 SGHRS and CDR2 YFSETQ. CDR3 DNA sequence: TGCGCCAGCAGCTGGGACAGGGCGGGTGAAAAACTGTTTTTT. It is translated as CASSWDRAGEKLFF. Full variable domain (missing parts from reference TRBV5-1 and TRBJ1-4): KAGVTQTPRYLIKTRGQQVTLSCSPISGHRSVSWYQQTPGQGLQFLFEYFSETQRNKGNFPGRFSGRQFSNSRSEMNVSTLELGDSALYLCASSWDRAGEKLFFGSGTQLSVL.

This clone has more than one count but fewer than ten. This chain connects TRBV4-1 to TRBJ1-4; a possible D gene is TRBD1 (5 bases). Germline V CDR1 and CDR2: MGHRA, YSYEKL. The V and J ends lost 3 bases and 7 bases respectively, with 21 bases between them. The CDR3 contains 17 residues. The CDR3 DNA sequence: TGCGCCAGCAGCCATATCTATCGACAGACAAGAAGTGAAAAACTGTTTTTT. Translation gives CASSHIYRQTRSEKLFF.